These 10 T cell receptor beta chains share one sample of origin, sequenced in a study of technical replicates of blood from a few donors (TCRdb year 2017). The library came from the immunoSEQ multiplex PCR assay. TCRdb re-hosts the immuneACCESS table, in-frame sequences only. Its copies lack some clones; in the studies checked, an unresolved V gene accounts for under half of them, and the cause for the rest is not known. The sample records 75,000 to 95,000 clones, 95% to 97% of which are singletons. Around 0.37% of the sample lies in the top ten. Sequences were obtained from T cells isolated from PBMCs. These receptors came from a human donor in good health.

Details on this clone: Mismatch with germline at one junction end may stem from a read error. The chain carries TRBV7-3 and TRBJ2-1, with 9 bases that match TRBD2. CDR1 SGHTA and CDR2 FQGTGA come from the germline V gene. This CDR3 has 14 amino acids. CDR3 in DNA: TGTGCCACCAGCCTTCTAGCGGGAACCAATGAGCAGTTCTTC. This encodes CATSLLAGTNEQFF.

The chain is built from TRBV27 and TRBJ1-2, with D possibly being TRBD1 (5 bases). The germline V gene encodes CDR1 MNHEY and CDR2 SMNVEV (reference sequence). The CDR3 is 13 amino acids. Trimming left V 5 bases short and J 2 bases short, with 9 bases between. CDR3 residues: CASSPAGNYGYTF. CDR3 DNA: TGTGCCAGCAGTCCGGCAGGGAACTATGGCTACACCTTC.

This chain links TRBV7-2 with TRBJ1-1, with D maybe TRBD1 (6 bases). This CDR3 comprises 17 residues. V lost 1 base and J 1 base, leaving 16 bases between the germline ends. Germline CDR1 SGHTA, CDR2 FQGNSA. The CDR3 bases are TGTGCCAGCAGCTTAGGCTTCGGGGGGCGTAAGAACACTGAAGCTTTCTTT. Protein: CASSLGFGGRKNTEAFF.

J is TRBJ1-1 and V is TRBV28; 8 bases are a match to TRBD1. CDR3 length: 15 amino acids. Germline V gene data show CDR1 as MDHEN and CDR2 as SYDVKM. The J segment lost 4 bases and the V segment lost 2 bases, leaving 6 bases of the junction unmatched. This CDR3 reads CASSLGDRTSTEAFF. The CDR3 DNA follows: TGTGCCAGCAGTTTAGGGGACAGGACGAGCACTGAAGCTTTCTTT.

The rearrangement links TRBV7-3 to TRBJ2-1, with D possibly being TRBD2 (6 bases). V gave up 7 bases and J gave up 13 bases, with 20 bases separating them. The CDR3 has 13 residues. CDR1 is SGHTA, CDR2 FQGTGA, per germline. This CDR3 is CASTLDTRRDQFF. As DNA, the CDR3 is TGTGCCAGCACCCTTGATACGAGGAGGGATCAGTTCTTC.

V and J are TRBV5-1 and TRBJ1-3; 7 bases fit TRBD1. J was trimmed by 0 bases and V by 1 base; bases with no gene match: 4. The germline V gene has CDR1 SGHRS and CDR2 YFSETQ. This CDR3 region has 16 residues. CDR3 sequence: CASSLSRDSSGNTIYF. The CDR3 DNA follows: TGCGCCAGCAGCTTGTCCAGGGACAGCTCTGGAAACACCATATATTTT.

The V gene is TRBV7-2, the J gene TRBJ2-7; unclear D gene. CDR1 is SGHTA and CDR2 is FQGNSA in the germline V gene. Deletions cut 3 bases from V and 2 bases from J, with 8 bases between. This CDR3 is 13 amino acids long. CDR3 in amino acids: CASSLHNPYEQYF. In DNA, the CDR3 is TGTGCCAGCAGCTTGCACAATCCCTACGAGCAGTACTTC.

The rearrangement uses TRBV4-2 and TRBJ2-1; D ambiguous. CDR1 and CDR2 from the germline V gene are LGHNA and YNFKEQ. Trimming cost V 0 bases and J 0 bases, with 6 bases left between them. The CDR3 covers 15 residues. This CDR3 is CASSQDRSSYNEQFF. CDR3 DNA sequence: TGTGCCAGCAGCCAAGATAGGAGCTCCTACAATGAGCAGTTCTTC.

The chain combines TRBV6-1 with TRBJ1-1; maybe TRBD1 (6 bases). The ends were cut back, 6 bases at V and 11 bases at J, with 19 bases in the middle. The CDR3 runs to 13 residues. From germline, CDR1 is MNHNS and CDR2 SASEGT. The CDR3 loop reads CASRLNREAEAFF. The CDR3 region has the DNA TGTGCCAGCAGGCTTAACAGGGAAGCGGAGGCTTTCTTT.

The CDR3 here is CASTEGGVLVIHEQYF. CDR3 nucleotides: TGTGCCAGCACTGAGGGAGGTGTCCTAGTAATACACGAGCAGTACTTC. V and J are TRBV28 and TRBJ2-7, with TRBD2 as a possible D gene (6 bases). From germline, CDR1 is MDHEN and CDR2 SYDVKM. This CDR3 region has 16 residues. Trimming took off 7 bases at V and 5 bases at J, with 24 bases between the two ends.